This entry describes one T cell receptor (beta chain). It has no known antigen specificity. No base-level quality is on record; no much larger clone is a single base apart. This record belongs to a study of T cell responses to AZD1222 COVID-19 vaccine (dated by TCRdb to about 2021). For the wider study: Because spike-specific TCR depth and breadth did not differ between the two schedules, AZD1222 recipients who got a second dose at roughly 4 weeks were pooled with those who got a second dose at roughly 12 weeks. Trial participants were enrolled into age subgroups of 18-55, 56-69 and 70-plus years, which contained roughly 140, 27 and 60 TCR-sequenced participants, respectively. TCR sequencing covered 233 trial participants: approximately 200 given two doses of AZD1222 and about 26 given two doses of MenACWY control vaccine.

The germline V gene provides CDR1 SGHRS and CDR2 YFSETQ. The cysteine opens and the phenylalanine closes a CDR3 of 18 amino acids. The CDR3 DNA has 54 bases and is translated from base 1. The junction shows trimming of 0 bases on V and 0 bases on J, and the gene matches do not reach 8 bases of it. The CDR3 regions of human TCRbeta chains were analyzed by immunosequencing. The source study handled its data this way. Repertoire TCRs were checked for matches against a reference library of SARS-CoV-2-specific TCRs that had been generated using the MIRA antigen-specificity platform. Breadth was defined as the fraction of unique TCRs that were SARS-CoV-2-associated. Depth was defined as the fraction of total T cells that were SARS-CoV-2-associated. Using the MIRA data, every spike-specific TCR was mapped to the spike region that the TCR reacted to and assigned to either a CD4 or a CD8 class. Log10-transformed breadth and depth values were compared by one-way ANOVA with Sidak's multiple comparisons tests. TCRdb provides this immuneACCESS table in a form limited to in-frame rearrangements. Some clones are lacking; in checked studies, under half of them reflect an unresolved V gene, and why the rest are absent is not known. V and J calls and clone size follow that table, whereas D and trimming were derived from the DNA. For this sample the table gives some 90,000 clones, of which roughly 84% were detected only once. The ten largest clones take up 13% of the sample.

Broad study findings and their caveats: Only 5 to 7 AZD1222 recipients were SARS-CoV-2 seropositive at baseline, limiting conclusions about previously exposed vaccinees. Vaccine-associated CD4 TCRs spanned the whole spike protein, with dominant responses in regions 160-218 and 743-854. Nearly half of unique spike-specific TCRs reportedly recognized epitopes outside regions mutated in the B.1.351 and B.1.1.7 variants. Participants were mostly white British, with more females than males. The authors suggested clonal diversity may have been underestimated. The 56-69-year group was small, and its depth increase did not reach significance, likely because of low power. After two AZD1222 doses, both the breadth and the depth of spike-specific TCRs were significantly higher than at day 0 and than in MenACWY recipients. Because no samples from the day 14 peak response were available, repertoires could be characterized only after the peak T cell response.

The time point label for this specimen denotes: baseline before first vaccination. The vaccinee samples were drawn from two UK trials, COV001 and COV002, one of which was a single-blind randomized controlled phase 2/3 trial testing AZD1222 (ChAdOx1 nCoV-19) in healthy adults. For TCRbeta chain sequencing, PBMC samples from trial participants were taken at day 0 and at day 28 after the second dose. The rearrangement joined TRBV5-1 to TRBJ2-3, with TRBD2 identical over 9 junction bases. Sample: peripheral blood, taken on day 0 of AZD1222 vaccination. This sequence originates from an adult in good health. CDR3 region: CASSLDLGRGGSTDTQYF. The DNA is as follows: TGCGCCAGCAGCTTGGACCTTGGGCGGGGGGGGAGCACAGATACGCAGTATTTT.